Following are 16 T cell receptor beta chains from one sample sequenced in a study of beta chain features in type 1 diabetes. Since all of the isolated RNA was reverse transcribed, expressed TCRB transcripts were what got sequenced. The table came from immunoSEQ multiplex PCR; TCRdb's copy has only in-frame clones and leaves some out. Of under 950,000 clones listed, roughly a sixth are singletons. Sequencing used naive CD4+ T cells from blood. These receptors all stem from a woman aged 18-29 years in good health.

The chain uses TRBV11-2 and TRBJ2-1, with D uncertain. This CDR3 region has 11 residues. Trimming took off 7 bases at V and 4 bases at J, with 5 bases between the two ends. Germline V gives CDR1 SGHAT, CDR2 FQNNGV. The CDR3 DNA follows: TGTGCCAGCACCCGATACAATGAGCAGTTCTTC. This gives the protein CASTRYNEQFF.

The sample holds a few counts of this clone. One end of the junction does not line up with germline, which may come from a read error. The gene calls are TRBV19 and TRBJ2-3; 9 nucleotides agree with TRBD2. The CDR3 runs 17 residues. Germline lookup yields CDR1 LNHDA and CDR2 SQIVND (reference sequence). CDR3 protein: CASSTVSPGTSRDTQYF. CDR3 sequence (DNA): TGTGCCAGTAGTACAGTAAGCCCCGGGACTAGCAGAGATACGCAGTATTTT.

There are a few counts of this clone. The sample carries other DNA sequences with the same CDR3. CDR3 nucleotide sequence: TGTGCCAGCAGATGGACTAGCGGATCCTACGAGCAGTACTTC. Residues: CASRWTSGSYEQYF. This rearrangement joins TRBV2 to TRBJ2-7; TRBD2 matches at 10 bases. The length of the CDR3 is 14 residues. The germline V gene encodes CDR1 SNHLY and CDR2 FYNNEI. Trimming cost V 6 bases and J 1 base; bases outside gene matches: 3.

A word on this clone: This same CDR3 is encoded by further DNA sequences in the sample. The chain has TRBV15 and TRBJ2-1; D is uncertain. V lost 1 base and J 7 bases, leaving 5 bases between the germline ends. The CDR3 has 12 amino acids. Germline values: CDR1 LNHNV, CDR2 YYDKDF (reference sequence). The CDR3 DNA reads as TGTGCCACCAGCAGAGTTAATAATGAGCAGTTCTTC. Protein: CATSRVNNEQFF.

This chain uses TRBV7-9 with TRBJ1-2, with D maybe TRBD1 (6 bases). CDR3 size: 14 residues. Per germline, CDR1 SEHNR and CDR2 FQNEAQ (reference sequence). V was trimmed by 3 bases and J by 5 bases, leaving 13 bases between them. CDR3 nucleotides: TGTGCCAGCAGCTTGACAGAACAGGGATATGGCTACACCTTC. Protein product: CASSLTEQGYGYTF. The complete variable domain, with remaining parts taken from reference TRBV7-9 and TRBJ1-2, reads DTGVSQNPRHKITKRGQNVTFRCDPISEHNRLYWYRQTLGQGPEFLTYFQNEAQLEKSRLLSDRFSAERPKGSFSTLEIQRTEQGDSAMYLCASSLTEQGYGYTFGSGTRLTVV.

This clone has only a few counts. The chain links TRBV14 to TRBJ2-7; 9 nucleotides align to TRBD2. CDR3 length: 15 amino acids. V lost 2 bases, J lost 5 bases, and 7 bases stayed unmatched. Per the germline V gene, CDR1 is SGHDN and CDR2 is FVKESK. CDR3 in amino acids: CASSQQLAGLHEQYF. CDR3 nucleotide sequence: TGTGCCAGCAGCCAACAACTAGCGGGTTTGCACGAGCAGTACTTC.

For this clone: A clone one base away is much larger, so this may be a read error. The rearrangement links TRBV7-9 to TRBJ2-3; the D is unclear. The germline CDR1 and CDR2 sequences are SEHNR and FQNEAQ (reference sequence). This CDR3 region has 13 residues. With 2 bases removed from V and 2 bases from J, the gap between germline ends came to 5 bases. CDR3 sequence (DNA): TGTGCCAGCAGCTTATCTACCACAGATACGCAGTATTTT. It specifies CASSLSTTDTQYF. The complete variable domain, with remaining parts taken from reference TRBV7-9 and TRBJ2-3, reads DTGVSQNPRHKITKRGQNVTFRCDPISEHNRLYWYRQTLGQGPEFLTYFQNEAQLEKSRLLSDRFSAERPKGSFSTLEIQRTEQGDSAMYLCASSLSTTDTQYFGPGTRLTVL.

In this sample, this clone turned up a few times. The chain joins TRBV27 to TRBJ2-7; possibly TRBD1 for D (6 bases). The germline CDR1 and CDR2 sequences are MNHEY and SMNVEV (reference sequence). The CDR3 contains 18 residues. With 6 bases removed from V and 3 bases from J, the gap between germline ends came to 27 bases. The CDR3 loop is CASSQTLSAGTSLYEQYF. CDR3 DNA: TGTGCCAGCAGCCAAACACTCTCCGCCGGGACAAGTCTCTACGAGCAGTACTTC.

This clone was detected a few times. The V gene is TRBV4-1, the J gene TRBJ1-1, with D tentatively TRBD1 (6 bases). Germline CDR1 is MGHRA and CDR2 is YSYEKL. Trimming stripped 1 base from V and 4 bases from J, with 19 bases between. This CDR3 has 17 amino acids. DNA for the CDR3: TGCGCCAGCAGCCAAGCATCTGCGGGGGCGCGGGTCACTGAAGCTTTCTTT. This gives the protein CASSQASAGARVTEAFF.

This clone showed up just a few times. The rearrangement uses TRBV18 and TRBJ2-1; TRBD2 agrees at 8 bases. The V and J ends lost 0 bases and 4 bases, in that order; junction bases with no gene match: 8. Per the germline V gene, CDR1 is KGHSH and CDR2 is LQKENI. This CDR3 spans 17 amino acids. In DNA form, the CDR3 reads TGTGCCAGCTCACCACCGGCGGGAGGACCTCAATACAATGAGCAGTTCTTC. Protein sequence: CASSPPAGGPQYNEQFF.

The CDR3 bases are TGTGCCAGTAGTGATCGGGTGAACACTGAAGCTTTCTTT. It translates to CASSDRVNTEAFF. The gene calls are TRBV19 and TRBJ1-1; D uncertain. The V end was cut by 5 bases, the J end by 0 bases, with 7 bases between. Germline CDR1 and CDR2: LNHDA and SQIVND (reference sequence). This CDR3 has 13 amino acids.

This clone was recorded a few times. This rearrangement joins TRBV7-2 to TRBJ1-4; 8 bases agree with TRBD1. The J segment lost 5 bases and the V segment lost 5 bases, leaving 10 bases of the junction unmatched. Per germline, CDR1 SGHTA and CDR2 FQGNSA. The CDR3 has 16 amino acids. CDR3 nucleotides: TGTGCCAGCAGCCCTGGTGGGACAGGCCGAAATGAAAAACTGTTTTTT. It is translated as CASSPGGTGRNEKLFF.

The chain recombines TRBV4-3 with TRBJ2-1; 10 bases align to TRBD2. The V gene's germline CDR1 is LGHNA and CDR2 YSLEER. The CDR3 runs 17 residues. The ends lost 0 bases at V and 6 bases at J; junction bases unmatched: 8. CDR3 region: CASSQDLGTSASNEQFF. The CDR3 DNA sequence: TGCGCCAGCAGCCAAGATCTGGGGACTAGCGCAAGCAATGAGCAGTTCTTC.

The table lists this clone with a few counts. The chain recombines TRBV5-1 with TRBJ2-5, with D maybe TRBD2 (6 bases). V lost 3 bases and J 5 bases, leaving 17 bases between the germline ends. CDR1 SGHRS and CDR2 YFSETQ come from the germline V gene. This CDR3 is 15 amino acids long. Here the CDR3 reads CASSWEIGRTETQYF. CDR3 coding DNA: TGCGCCAGCAGCTGGGAGATTGGGAGGACGGAGACCCAGTACTTC.

This clone was found a few times. J is TRBJ2-1 and V is TRBV15; TRBD2 matches at 9 bases. Germline CDR1 and CDR2: LNHNV and YYDKDF (reference sequence). V shed 0 bases and J 10 bases; nucleotides not matched to a gene: 10. This CDR3 contains 16 residues. CDR3 sequence: CATSRDGGGRAREQFF. CDR3 coding DNA: TGTGCCACCAGCAGAGATGGTGGCGGGAGGGCCAGAGAGCAGTTCTTC.

The chain is built from TRBV7-9 and TRBJ2-3; weak D call: TRBD2 (5 bases). There are 15 residues in the CDR3. The germline V gene has CDR1 SEHNR and CDR2 FQNEAQ (reference sequence). V was clipped by 5 bases and J by 0 bases, with 12 bases between them. As DNA, the CDR3 is TGTGCCAGCAGCCGGTGGAGCGGAAGCACAGATACGCAGTATTTT. Encoded protein: CASSRWSGSTDTQYF.